The 2 T cell receptor beta chains in this list originate from one sample, sequenced in a study of CD8+ T cells in alopecia areata. Extraction and reverse transcription of RNA yielded cDNA as the sequencing template. Clones were sequenced by immunoSEQ multiplex PCR, and TCRdb holds only the in-frame ones, with some missing. The sample holds just over 150,000 clones, less than 65% seen once. The sequences come from CD8+ T cells sorted from blood, collected at week 0. All receptors come from a human donor with alopecia areata.

This chain uses TRBV10-3 with TRBJ1-6; unclear D gene. The germline V gene has CDR1 ENHRY and CDR2 SYGVKD. CDR3 length: 15 residues. V was clipped by 8 bases and J by 10 bases, with 21 bases between them. As DNA, the CDR3 is TGTGCCATCTGGGGAGAGGGAACGGCGGGGTCACCCCTCCACTTT. Translating it yields CAIWGEGTAGSPLHF.

In the case of this clone: At the DNA level, this CDR3 is encoded by other sequences in the same sample as well. The rearrangement joins TRBV30 to TRBJ2-3; TRBD1 might be the D (6 bases). The CDR3 sequence is 12 residues long. Trimming left V 5 bases short and J 2 bases short, with 8 bases between. The germline V gene encodes CDR1 GTSNPN and CDR2 SVGIG (reference sequence). The CDR3 sequence: CAWRQATDTQYF. The DNA of the CDR3 is TGTGCCTGGCGACAGGCCACAGATACGCAGTATTTT.